The 32 T cell receptor beta chains listed next were all sequenced from one sample in a study of blood T cell repertoires in COVID-19. Generated by immunoSEQ multiplex PCR, the TCRdb table keeps only in-frame clones and is missing some. The sample includes over 250,000 clones, around nine tenths of them seen just once. Input material: peripheral blood. These receptors were obtained from a woman aged 40 to 50 who had recovered from COVID-19.

This chain uses TRBV6-1 with TRBJ2-7; TRBD1 matches at 8 bases. The germline V gene has CDR1 MNHNS and CDR2 SASEGT. This CDR3 is built from 17 residues. Germline trimming cut 2 bases from V and 2 bases from J; bases unmatched to any gene: 11. The CDR3 region has the DNA TGTGCCAGCAGTGAAAATTGGGAGGACAGGGCCACCTACGAGCAGTACGTC. This sequence encodes CASSENWEDRATYEQYV.

The chain uses TRBV5-1 and TRBJ1-2; D possibly corresponds to TRBD1 (6 bases). Germline CDR1 is SGHRS and CDR2 is YFSETQ. The V gene lost 4 bases and the J gene lost 4 bases, with 17 bases spanning the gap. The CDR3 totals 15 residues. The DNA of the CDR3 is TGCGCCAGCAGCAGCCCCGGGGGGGCATCCTATGGCTACACCTTC. Translating it yields CASSSPGGASYGYTF.

This rearrangement joins TRBV3-1 (or the pseudogene TRBV3-2) to TRBJ1-5; D is possibly TRBD1 (5 bases). This CDR3 is 13 amino acids long. V gave up 7 bases and J gave up 5 bases, with 12 bases separating them. Per the germline V gene, CDR1 is LGHDT and CDR2 is YNNKEL (reference sequence). The CDR3 sequence is CASNRGGDQPQHF. CDR3 in DNA: TGTGCCAGCAACCGGGGGGGGGATCAGCCCCAGCATTTT.

The rearrangement uses TRBV30 and TRBJ1-3; TRBD1 aligns across 9 bases. Germline values: CDR1 GTSNPN, CDR2 SVGIG (reference sequence). The V gene end was trimmed by 0 bases and the J gene end by 4 bases; junction bases not matched to a gene: 7. The CDR3 is made up of 16 amino acids. In nucleotides, the CDR3 is TGTGCCTGGAGTGTACAGGACAGGGGATGGGGAAACACCATATATTTT. This translates into CAWSVQDRGWGNTIYF.

The chain joins TRBV28 to TRBJ2-3, with TRBD2 identical over 7 bases. This CDR3 comprises 18 residues. Germline V gives CDR1 MDHEN, CDR2 SYDVKM. The junction had 15 bases not matched to a gene; V was cut back by 3 bases and J by 3 bases. The CDR3 DNA is TGTGCCAGCAGTTTTCCCTTATGGGGGGGGGTAAAGACAGATACGCAGTATTTT. It yields the protein CASSFPLWGGVKTDTQYF.

V gene TRBV10-3 combines with J gene TRBJ1-3, with D unclear. Deletions cut 6 bases from V and 0 bases from J, with 9 bases between. The CDR3 is made up of 14 amino acids. Germline CDR1 reads ENHRY; CDR2 reads SYGVKD. The CDR3 protein is CAIRRGLSGNTIYF. In DNA, the CDR3 is TGTGCCATCAGGCGGGGTCTCTCTGGAAACACCATATATTTT.

The chain employs TRBV11-2 and TRBJ2-1; 7 nucleotides agree with TRBD1. Per germline, CDR1 SGHAT and CDR2 FQNNGV. CDR3 length: 18 amino acids. The junction had 9 bases not matched to a gene; V was cut back by 1 base and J by 0 bases. CDR3 amino acids: CASSLGPRGPSSYNEQFF. The CDR3 DNA follows: TGTGCCAGCAGCTTAGGGCCAAGGGGGCCGAGCTCCTACAATGAGCAGTTCTTC.

The gene calls are TRBV9 and TRBJ1-6; 7 nucleotides agree with TRBD1. The V and J ends lost 0 bases and 7 bases, in that order; junction bases with no gene match: 4. Germline CDR1 is SGDLS and CDR2 is YYNGEE. The CDR3 is 15 residues long. CDR3 residues: CASSVAAGGNSPLHF. CDR3 nucleotides: TGTGCCAGCAGCGTAGCGGCAGGGGGGAATTCACCCCTCCACTTT.

The chain employs TRBV4-3 and TRBJ2-2, with no clear D. V was shortened by 3 bases and J by 6 bases, with 8 bases between the two germline ends. This CDR3 spans 13 amino acids. Germline V gene data show CDR1 as LGHNA and CDR2 as YSLEER. The CDR3 sequence is CASSQATPGELFF. CDR3 DNA: TGCGCCAGCAGCCAGGCCACCCCCGGGGAGCTGTTTTTT.

This clone has a handful of counts. The chain links TRBV27 to TRBJ1-5; D remains unclear. The CDR3 is made up of 14 amino acids. CDR1 MNHEY and CDR2 SMNVEV come from the germline V gene (reference sequence). The V gene lost 3 bases and the J gene lost 3 bases, with 9 bases spanning the gap. DNA of the CDR3: TGTGCCAGCAGTTTTGTCGCGTACAATCAGCCCCAGCATTTT. This sequence encodes CASSFVAYNQPQHF.

The chain employs TRBV11-2 and TRBJ2-1; the match to TRBD2 covers 12 bases. The CDR3 is 14 amino acids. Trimming cost V 4 bases and J 12 bases; bases outside gene matches: 7. Germline CDR1 SGHAT, CDR2 FQNNGV. CDR3 residues: CASSYLAGGSVQFF. The DNA for the CDR3 is TGTGCCAGCAGCTATCTAGCGGGAGGGTCGGTGCAGTTCTTC. Full variable domain (remainder filled in from reference TRBV11-2 and TRBJ2-1): EAGVAQSPRYKIIEKRQSVAFWCNPISGHATLYWYQQILGQGPKLLIQFQNNGVVDDSQLPKDRFSAERLKGVDSTLKIQPAKLEDSAVYLCASSYLAGGSVQFFGPGTRLTVL.

The CDR3 bases are TGTGCCAGCAGCCAAGTTGGATTAACGGGACAGGGAAATGAAAAACTGTTTTTT. It yields the protein CASSQVGLTGQGNEKLFF. This sequence joins TRBV3-1 (or the pseudogene TRBV3-2) and TRBJ1-4; 9 positions match TRBD1. The J segment lost 5 bases and the V segment lost 1 base, leaving 11 bases of the junction unmatched. CDR1 is LGHDT, CDR2 YNNKEL, per germline (reference sequence). The CDR3 totals 18 residues.

This clone was seen only a few times. The gene calls are TRBV9 and TRBJ1-1; TRBD1 aligns across 12 bases. CDR3 size: 15 residues. The junction had 4 bases not matched to a gene; V was cut back by 3 bases and J by 4 bases. Looked up from germline, CDR1 is SGDLS and CDR2 is YYNGEE. The CDR3 DNA follows: TGTGCCAGCAGCGGCGGGGGACAGGGGGCCACTGAAGCTTTCTTT. This encodes CASSGGGQGATEAFF.

This rearrangement joins TRBV7-9 to TRBJ2-3; perhaps TRBD2 as D (5 bases). Germline-derived CDR1 and CDR2 are SEHNR and FQNEAQ (reference sequence). V lost 5 bases and J lost 2, with 14 bases in between. CDR3 size: 15 residues. Written as DNA, the CDR3 is TGTGCCAGCAGCCCCCGTCTAGCTGACACAGATACGCAGTATTTT. Amino acid sequence: CASSPRLADTDTQYF.

V is TRBV11-2 and J is TRBJ2-1, with 10 bases matching TRBD2. CDR3 length: 18 residues. Losses at the gene ends were 3 bases for V and 3 bases for J; bases not matched to a gene: 11. Germline values: CDR1 SGHAT, CDR2 FQNNGV. The CDR3 is CASSFRPGTSAGYNEQFF. The CDR3 DNA reads TGTGCCAGCAGCTTCCGCCCCGGGACTAGCGCGGGCTACAATGAGCAGTTCTTC.

In its sample, this clone was seen many times. The chain employs TRBV5-1 and TRBJ2-7, with TRBD2 as a possible D gene (6 bases). Germline CDR1 and CDR2: SGHRS and YFSETQ. V dropped 2 bases and J dropped 2 bases, with 11 bases sitting between them. This CDR3 comprises 14 residues. CDR3 DNA sequence: TGCGCCAGCAGCTTCGGAGGGGTCCCCTACGAGCAGTACTTC. Its protein product is CASSFGGVPYEQYF. Combining the CDR3 with reference TRBV5-1 and TRBJ2-7 gives the whole variable domain KAGVTQTPRYLIKTRGQQVTLSCSPISGHRSVSWYQQTPGQGLQFLFEYFSETQRNKGNFPGRFSGRQFSNSRSEMNVSTLELGDSALYLCASSFGGVPYEQYFGPGTRLTVT.

This clone has just one count. The chain has TRBV7-2 and TRBJ2-4, with a weak D call TRBD2 (6 bases). CDR3 length equals 15 residues. The V end lost 5 bases, the J end lost 1 base, and 12 bases lay between the germline ends. Germline CDR1 and CDR2: SGHTA and FQGNSA. The CDR3 is CASSRRAGAKNIQYF. The CDR3 DNA is TGTGCCAGCAGCCGGCGGGCGGGGGCCAAAAACATTCAGTACTTC.

The V gene is TRBV3-1 (or the pseudogene TRBV3-2), the J gene TRBJ2-3, with D possibly being TRBD1 (5 bases). The CDR3 is made up of 16 amino acids. In germline, CDR1 is LGHDT, CDR2 YNNKEL (reference sequence). Trimming removed 0 bases from V and 1 base from J, with 11 bases in between. The CDR3 DNA is TGTGCCAGCAGCCAAGATTTGGGCAGGGGCACAGATACGCAGTATTTT. Encoded protein: CASSQDLGRGTDTQYF.

The gene calls are TRBV6-2 or TRBV6-3 and TRBJ2-1, with 7 bases identical to TRBD1. The CDR3 loop spans 18 amino acids. Trimming at V came to 2 bases and at J to 1 base, leaving 11 bases not matched to a gene. Germline V gene sequence: CDR1 MNHEY, CDR2 SVGEGT. The CDR3 loop is CASSYGPGQRSSYNEQFF. In DNA form, the CDR3 reads TGTGCCAGCAGTTACGGTCCGGGACAGCGATCTTCCTACAATGAGCAGTTCTTC.

The chain combines TRBV18 with TRBJ2-1, with TRBD2 matching 9 bases. Germline V CDR1 and CDR2: KGHSH, LQKENI. The CDR3 is 19 residues long. V dropped 1 base and J dropped 4; count of bases not matched to a gene: 14. In nucleotides, the CDR3 is TGTGCCAGCTCACCACTACCACAGACCGGGACTAGCCGATACAATGAGCAGTTCTTC. This gives the protein CASSPLPQTGTSRYNEQFF. The full variable domain, in which reference TRBV18 and TRBJ2-1 provide the parts outside the CDR3, is NAGVMQNPRHLVRRRGQEARLRCSPMKGHSHVYWYRQLPEEGLKFMVYLQKENIIDESGMPKERFSAEFPKEGPSILRIQQVVRGDSAAYFCASSPLPQTGTSRYNEQFFGPGTRLTVL.

The chain uses TRBV28 and TRBJ1-2, with TRBD1 identical over 7 bases. The CDR3 has 12 residues. Trimming removed 8 bases from V and 3 bases from J; junction bases left unmatched: 3. The germline CDR1 and CDR2 sequences are MDHEN and SYDVKM. CDR3 in amino acids: CASAGQDYGYTF. The DNA of the CDR3 is TGTGCCAGCGCAGGACAGGACTATGGCTACACCTTC.

The rearrangement links TRBV9 to TRBJ1-5; 7 positions agree with TRBD1. V trimming: 0 bases; J trimming: 6 bases; junction bases outside the gene matches: 3. Germline loops: CDR1 SGDLS, CDR2 YYNGEE. This CDR3 has 14 residues. The CDR3 DNA is TGTGCCAGCAGCGTAGGACAGGGCGGTCAGCCCCAGCATTTT. This sequence encodes CASSVGQGGQPQHF. The entire variable domain, with the rest obtained from reference TRBV9 and TRBJ1-5, is as follows: DSGVTQTPKHLITATGQRVTLRCSPRSGDLSVYWYQQSLDQGLQFLIQYYNGEERAKGNILERFSAQQFPDLHSELNLSSLELGDSALYFCASSVGQGGQPQHFGDGTRLSIL.

The CDR3 region is CASRDREEAFF. The CDR3 DNA follows: TGTGCCAGCAGGGACAGAGAGGAAGCTTTCTTT. The chain couples TRBV12-3 or TRBV12-4 to TRBJ1-1; maybe TRBD1 (6 bases). V shed 6 bases and J shed 8 bases, with 10 bases lying between them. This CDR3 is 11 amino acids long.

J is TRBJ1-1 and V is TRBV6-1; D unresolved. The V gene's germline CDR1 is MNHNS and CDR2 SASEGT. The CDR3 has 10 residues. V lost 3 bases and J 11 bases, leaving 7 bases between the germline ends. Here the CDR3 reads CASSEVGAFF. The DNA of the CDR3 is TGTGCCAGCAGTGAGGTCGGGGCTTTCTTT.

The rearrangement uses TRBV30 and TRBJ2-1; 10 nucleotides align to TRBD2. Germline V gene data show CDR1 as GTSNPN and CDR2 as SVGIG (reference sequence). With 0 bases clipped from V and 8 bases from J, the junction kept 13 bases outside the gene matches. The CDR3 has 17 amino acids. CDR3 residues: CAWSVRAGGRSSHEQFF. The CDR3 nucleotides are TGTGCCTGGAGTGTAAGAGCGGGAGGGCGTTCGTCCCATGAGCAGTTCTTC.

The rearrangement uses TRBV6-1 and TRBJ2-1; weak D call: TRBD2 (6 bases). The CDR3 runs 16 residues. Trimming shortened V by 3 bases and J by 3 bases, and 15 bases separated the two germline ends. CDR1 and CDR2 (germline): MNHNS, SASEGT. In nucleotides, the CDR3 is TGTGCCAGCAGTGAGTGGTTAGCGGCGAACTACAATGAGCAGTTCTTC. Protein product: CASSEWLAANYNEQFF.

This chain links TRBV19 with TRBJ1-4, with D uncertain. CDR3 length equals 13 residues. Between the trimmed V and J ends, which lost 4 bases and 0 bases, there was a span of 3 bases. Germline CDR1 LNHDA, CDR2 SQIVND (reference sequence). CDR3 sequence: CASSTSTNEKLFF. In nucleotides, the CDR3 is TGTGCCAGTAGTACCTCAACTAATGAAAAACTGTTTTTT.

The chain employs TRBV20-1 and TRBJ1-2, with D perhaps TRBD1 (5 bases). V dropped 3 bases and J dropped 2 bases, with 10 bases sitting between them. CDR3 size: 13 residues. Germline lookup yields CDR1 DFQATT and CDR2 SNEGSKA (reference sequence). The CDR3 DNA is TGCAGTGCTAGTACAGGCCTCAACTATGGCTACACCTTC. Its translation is CSASTGLNYGYTF.

This chain uses TRBV12-3 or TRBV12-4 with TRBJ2-5; no clear D. V lost 6 bases and J lost 5, with 10 bases in between. This CDR3 comprises 12 residues. The CDR3, as DNA: TGTGCCAGCAGGTCGGGTTTGGAGACCCAGTACTTC. This translates into CASRSGLETQYF.

This clone was counted once. CDR3 DNA: TGTGCCTGGACCGGGGACAGGGCCGTAAGGGGCTACACCTTC. This translates into CAWTGDRAVRGYTF. V is TRBV30 and J is TRBJ1-2; 9 bases are shared with TRBD1. Trimming cost V 4 bases and J 8 bases; bases outside gene matches: 11. The CDR3 is 14 residues long. In germline, CDR1 is GTSNPN, CDR2 SVGIG (reference sequence).

The chain joins TRBV27 to TRBJ2-7; 11 nucleotides agree with TRBD2. After removal of 2 bases from V and 2 bases from J, the junction contained 2 bases not matched to a gene. CDR1 MNHEY and CDR2 SMNVEV come from the germline V gene (reference sequence). The CDR3 is 15 residues long. The CDR3 sequence: CASSLTSGGPYEQYF. Here the CDR3 DNA reads TGTGCCAGCAGTTTAACTAGCGGGGGCCCCTACGAGCAGTACTTC.

The chain links TRBV11-3 to TRBJ1-5, with TRBD1 matching over 10 bases. The trim removed 5 bases at V and 2 bases at J, leaving 3 bases unmatched. This CDR3 is built from 15 residues. Germline-derived CDR1 and CDR2 are SGHNT and YENEEA. The CDR3, as DNA: TGTGCCAGCAGCCCCGGGACAGGGGGCAATCAGCCCCAGCATTTT. It is translated as CASSPGTGGNQPQHF. Filled out from reference TRBV11-3 and TRBJ1-5, the complete variable domain reads EAGVVQSPRYKIIEKKQPVAFWCNPISGHNTLYWYLQNLGQGPELLIRYENEEAVDDSQLPKDRFSAERLKGVDSTLKIQPAELGDSAVYLCASSPGTGGNQPQHFGDGTRLSIL.